The 9 T cell receptor beta chains reported below all come from one sample, sequenced in a study of beta chain features in type 1 diabetes. Antigens for these TCRs are unknown. Findings and limits, study-wide: When Type 1 diabetes patients were examined, their TCRB CDR3s proved moderately but significantly shorter in all four CD4+ subsets.

Every bit of the isolated RNA underwent reverse transcription, so sequencing read expressed TCRB transcripts. Clones were read by immunoSEQ multiplex PCR, and TCRdb kept only the in-frame ones, dropping some. This table has about 160,000 clones, 7.5% to 9.5% appearing once. The sequenced sample was central memory CD4+ T cells from blood. These receptor sequences come from a woman younger than 35 with type 1 diabetes.

This clone was picked up many times. This sequence joins TRBV6-6 and TRBJ1-2; D is possibly TRBD1 (5 bases). CDR3 length: 14 amino acids. V lost 7 bases and J 6 bases, leaving 18 bases between the germline ends. CDR1 is MNHNY, CDR2 SVGAGI, per germline (reference sequence). For the CDR3, the DNA is TGTGCCAGCATTACTCCCGGGGGGACCCATGGCTACACCTTC. Translated, it gives CASITPGGTHGYTF.

The chain carries TRBV6-5 and TRBJ1-2; D gene unclear. Per germline, CDR1 MNHEY and CDR2 SVGAGI. Trimming cost V 7 bases and J 6 bases, with 15 bases left between them. The CDR3 is 13 amino acids. CDR3 DNA sequence: TGTGCCAGCACCCCTGGAGGAGTCCATGGCTACACCTTC. It codes for CASTPGGVHGYTF.

The chain employs TRBV5-4 and TRBJ2-1, with D possibly TRBD2 on 6 matching bases. V was cut by 5 bases and J by 0 bases, with 12 bases left in between. This CDR3 contains 15 residues. Germline V gives CDR1 SGHNT, CDR2 YYREEE (reference sequence). CDR3 protein: CASRGQRVSYNEQFF. The CDR3 DNA reads as TGTGCCAGCAGGGGTCAGCGGGTCTCCTACAATGAGCAGTTCTTC.

This clone was recorded a few times. The sample carries other DNA sequences with the same CDR3. This chain links TRBV28 with TRBJ2-7; no firm D call. This CDR3 contains 12 residues. With 2 bases removed from V and 6 bases from J, the gap between germline ends came to 8 bases. Germline CDR1 and CDR2: MDHEN and SYDVKM. The CDR3 sequence: CASSLTVLEQYF. Here the CDR3 DNA reads TGTGCCAGCAGTTTAACAGTACTCGAGCAGTACTTC.

This clone came up a few times. This specimen includes other DNA sequences encoding the same CDR3. This chain connects TRBV7-8 to TRBJ2-1, with D unclear. The CDR3 has 15 residues. Germline CDR1 is SGHVS and CDR2 is FQNEAQ. V lost 3 bases to trimming and J lost 0 bases, with 9 bases between them. CDR3 bases: TGTGCCAGCAGCTTGAGACACAGCTCCTACAATGAGCAGTTCTTC. Amino acid sequence: CASSLRHSSYNEQFF.

V and J are TRBV11-3 and TRBJ1-2; D call uncertain. Germline-derived CDR1 and CDR2 are SGHNT and YENEEA. The CDR3 consists of 13 residues. Trimming removed 8 bases from V and 1 base from J, with 11 bases in between. CDR3 sequence (DNA): TGTGCCAGCGGGGTTGGACTTAACTATGGCTACACCTTC. It specifies CASGVGLNYGYTF.

This clone occurred a few times. The chain links TRBV11-2 to TRBJ2-5, with unresolved D. The V gene lost 2 bases and the J gene lost 2 bases, with 6 bases spanning the gap. The V gene's germline CDR1 is SGHAT and CDR2 FQNNGV. The CDR3 contains 13 residues. This chain's CDR3 is CASSLTRQETQYF. The CDR3 nucleotides read TGTGCCAGCAGCTTAACTCGGCAAGAGACCCAGTACTTC.

On this clone itself: Germline is not matched at one junction end, which may reflect a read error. The chain recombines TRBV11-2 with TRBJ2-5; the D is unclear. The CDR3 has 14 amino acids. Germline loops: CDR1 SGHAT, CDR2 FQNNGV. CDR3 in DNA: TGTGCCAGCAGTTTAGACGGGTCCAGAGAGACCCAGTACTTC. Translating it yields CASSLDGSRETQYF.

This clone was seen a few times. The genes are TRBV5-4 and TRBJ2-1; D is unresolved. The CDR3 is made up of 15 amino acids. Trimming cost V 4 bases and J 1 base, with 12 bases left between them. CDR1 is SGHNT and CDR2 is YYREEE in the germline V gene (reference sequence). The CDR3, as DNA: TGTGCCAGCAGCCAATCGTTCAGTTCCTACAATGAGCAGTTCTTC. Protein product: CASSQSFSSYNEQFF. Filled out from reference TRBV5-4 and TRBJ2-1, the complete variable domain reads ETGVTQSPTHLIKTRGQQVTLRCSSQSGHNTVSWYQQALGQGPQFIFQYYREEENGRGNFPPRFSGLQFPNYSSELNVNALELDDSALYLCASSQSFSSYNEQFFGPGTRLTVL.